Given below is one T cell receptor beta chain in context. Its recognized antigen is unknown. One base away there is no much larger clone; base qualities are not given. This record comes from a study of shared clonotypes between healthy human individuals (TCRdb year 2020). Turning to the overall study: The cohort comprised two women and a few men aged 18 to 49 years. Leukapheresis yielded between about 0.94 and 9.5 billion PBMCs per donor. Blood TCR repertoires of about 5 healthy adults were deeply sequenced to estimate repertoire size and the extent of clonotype sharing between individuals. To increase sequencing depth and limit assay-specific biases, TCR repertoire library preparation and sequencing were carried out by different laboratories using diverse techniques. Here is what the overall study found, with its caveats: Because the study included a small number of donors, the genetic and exposure-history diversity represented was limited. Only blood was sampled, and tissue TCR repertoires likely differ from those in blood. Pairwise subsampling led to the expectation that sequencing depth would affect the degree of clonotype sharing among donors.

CDR1 and CDR2 are drawn from the germline V gene: KGHSH, LQKENI. Inclusive of the bounding cysteine and phenylalanine, the CDR3 is 14 residues long. This entry keeps only the CDR3 DNA: 42 bases, framed from base 1. V loses 3 bases of germline sequence and J loses 4 bases, and the interval between the two ends is 12 bases. The donors were healthy, HIV-negative adults who had no recently reported acute infections or vaccinations. Every donor was a Caucasian adult residing in Nashville, Tennessee, USA. For unsorted samples, roughly 91 million PBMCs were counted, and genomic DNA was extracted using the QIAamp DNA Blood Mini kit. Blood was obtained by leukapheresis, after which PBMCs were separated by Ficoll-Histopaque density gradient centrifugation and cryopreserved in liquid nitrogen vapor phase. Using the deep immunoSEQ assay, multiplex PCR amplified TCR CDR3 regions from genomic DNA. Extracted genomic DNA from each cell subset was spread evenly across all wells of several immunoSEQ 96-well plates, with each plate serving as a replicate. For unsorted PBMC, approximately 300 ng of genomic DNA, equivalent to around 30,000 T cell genomes, went into each replicate PCR. Ten immunoSEQ deep assay plates were used to sequence the unsorted PBMC genomic DNA. The purified libraries were quantified using a Qubit 3.0 fluorometer, sized with a Bioanalyzer 2100, and then quantified again using the KAPA Library Quantification kit. Every immunoSEQ 96-well plate was sequenced on a separate single-read 150-cycle Illumina NextSeq 550 flow cell. In the authors' own workflow: The immunoSEQ output contained only junctional sequences without quality scores, so filtering could not match that applied to full-length reads. To assign V/J genes and CDR3, sequences were annotated against IMGT germline references using PyIR, a Python wrapper for IgBLAST v1.9. Reads were filtered out if the reads had weak V/J assignments (E-value above 1e-6), no CDR3, stop codons, out-of-frame junctions, or ambiguous translated residues. V3J clonotypes were defined as sequences sharing an identical inferred V gene, J gene, and CDR3 amino acid sequence. The percentage overlap between two repertoires was calculated by dividing the number of shared unique clonotypes by the size of the smaller repertoire. Repertoire richness was assessed with RTK rarefaction, the Chao1 estimator, and Recon v2.1 estimates of unobserved clonotypes. The table comes from immuneACCESS by way of TCRdb, which keeps in-frame sequences with V and J called. Part of the clones is missing from these tables; in studies checked, under half for an unresolved V gene and the rest for unknown reasons. D and trimming were read from the DNA, whereas the V and J calls and clone size are those reported in that table. The sample table holds about 490,000 clones, of which roughly four fifths were seen once. Approximately 12% of the sample rests with the top ten.

The specimen was PBMCs. Recombination linked TRBV18 to TRBJ1-2; the D gene cannot be named for sure. The TCR originated in a woman between 35 and 50 years old in good health. Some clones in this sample may be carry-over from other donors' samples. The CDR3 protein sequence reads: CASSPRQESYGYTF. The bases are TGTGCCAGCTCACCGAGGCAGGAATCCTATGGCTACACCTTC.